The subject of this entry is one T cell receptor beta chain. This sample was included in a study of beta chain features in type 1 diabetes. The CDR3 covers 10 residues. V was clipped by 6 bases and J by 8 bases, with 8 bases between them. Germline V CDR1 and CDR2: SNHLY, FYNNEI. Expressed TCRB transcripts were sequenced because the isolated RNA had all been reverse transcribed beforehand. The table came from immunoSEQ multiplex PCR; TCRdb's copy has only in-frame clones and leaves some out. Counted here are hundreds of thousands of clones, 68% occurring once; the ten biggest clones make up about 0.051%.

The specimen was naive CD4+ T cells from blood. This TCR was sampled from a man aged 30-40 years in good health. The J gene is TRBJ2-7, the V gene TRBV2; D uncertain. CDR3 protein: CASSYVQQYF. CDR3 coding DNA: TGTGCCAGCAGCTACGTACAGCAGTACTTC.